The clone carrying this T cell receptor beta chain was seen just once. Its antigen is undetermined. This specimen belongs to a study of siplizumab effects on memory and regulatory T cells. Clones were read by immunoSEQ multiplex PCR, and TCRdb kept only the in-frame ones, dropping some. Among roughly 68,000 clones, roughly 96% were seen once, and the ten largest hold 0.08% to 0.1%. In a few donor pairs, unstimulated naive, memory, effector memory and TEMRA subsets were sequenced. Study observations and caveats: The mapping of alloreactive clones to unstimulated subsets covered only a minor fraction of them. Tregs that proliferated in siplizumab cultures did not have their suppressive function confirmed. It seemed that naive T cells were more diverse than memory cells and were major contributors to the alloresponse.

The length of the CDR3 is 15 residues. V was clipped by 6 bases and J by 4 bases, with 16 bases between them. Per the germline V gene, CDR1 is SGHNT and CDR2 is YYREEE (reference sequence). The chain carries TRBV5-4 and TRBJ2-2; D may be TRBD1 or TRBD2 (6 bases each). The TCR was taken from a human donor in good health. What was sequenced was naive CD8+ T cells sorted from blood. The CDR3 loop reads CASIKGGGVTGELFF. CDR3 nucleotides: TGTGCCAGCATCAAAGGAGGGGGAGTCACCGGGGAGCTGTTTTTT. The full variable domain, in which reference TRBV5-4 and TRBJ2-2 provide the parts outside the CDR3, is ETGVTQSPTHLIKTRGQQVTLRCSSQSGHNTVSWYQQALGQGPQFIFQYYREEENGRGNFPPRFSGLQFPNYSSELNVNALELDDSALYLCASIKGGGVTGELFFGEGSRLTVL.